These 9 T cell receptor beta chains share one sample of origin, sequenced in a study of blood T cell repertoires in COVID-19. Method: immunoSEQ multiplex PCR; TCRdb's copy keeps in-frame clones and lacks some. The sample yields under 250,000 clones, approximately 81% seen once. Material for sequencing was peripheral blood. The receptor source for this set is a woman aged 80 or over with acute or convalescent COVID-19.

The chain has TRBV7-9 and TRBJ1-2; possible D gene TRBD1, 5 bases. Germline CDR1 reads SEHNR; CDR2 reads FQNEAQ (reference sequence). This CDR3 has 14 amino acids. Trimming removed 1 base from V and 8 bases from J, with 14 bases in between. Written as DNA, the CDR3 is TGTGCCAGCAGCTTAGTGGGCAGGGCGAGAGGCTACACCTTC. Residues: CASSLVGRARGYTF.

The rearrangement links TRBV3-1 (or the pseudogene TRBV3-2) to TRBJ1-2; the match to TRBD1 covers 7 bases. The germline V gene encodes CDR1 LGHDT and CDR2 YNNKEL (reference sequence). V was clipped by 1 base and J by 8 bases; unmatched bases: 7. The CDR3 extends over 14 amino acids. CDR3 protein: CASSQGQGKGGYTF. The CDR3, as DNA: TGTGCCAGCAGCCAAGGACAGGGCAAGGGGGGCTACACCTTC.

CDR3 region: CASRRTGGGDTQYF. CDR3 sequence (DNA): TGTGCCAGCAGGCGGACAGGGGGGGGAGATACGCAGTATTTT. The genes are TRBV11-2 and TRBJ2-3, with 10 positions matching TRBD1. Germline assignment: CDR1 SGHAT and CDR2 FQNNGV. V was clipped by 6 bases and J by 5 bases; unmatched bases: 5. The CDR3 extends over 14 amino acids. Using reference TRBV11-2 and TRBJ2-3 for the parts outside the CDR3, the full variable domain is EAGVAQSPRYKIIEKRQSVAFWCNPISGHATLYWYQQILGQGPKLLIQFQNNGVVDDSQLPKDRFSAERLKGVDSTLKIQPAKLEDSAVYLCASRRTGGGDTQYFGPGTRLTVL.

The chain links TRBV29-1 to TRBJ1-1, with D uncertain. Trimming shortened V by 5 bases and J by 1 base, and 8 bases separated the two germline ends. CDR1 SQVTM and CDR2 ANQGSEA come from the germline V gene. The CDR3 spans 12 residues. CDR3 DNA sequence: TGCAGCGTTCGGTTTACGAACACTGAAGCTTTCTTT. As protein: CSVRFTNTEAFF.

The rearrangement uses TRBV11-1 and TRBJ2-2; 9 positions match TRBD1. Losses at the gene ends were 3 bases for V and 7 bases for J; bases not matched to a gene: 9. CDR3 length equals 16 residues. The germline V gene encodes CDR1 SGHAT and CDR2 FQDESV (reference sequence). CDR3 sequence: CASSFWTGVGFGELFF. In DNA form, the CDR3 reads TGTGCCAGCAGCTTCTGGACAGGGGTAGGATTCGGGGAGCTGTTTTTT. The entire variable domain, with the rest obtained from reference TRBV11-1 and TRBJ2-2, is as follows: EAEVAQSPRYKITEKSQAVAFWCDPISGHATLYWYRQILGQGPELLVQFQDESVVDDSQLPKDRFSAERLKGVDSTLKIQPAELGDSAMYLCASSFWTGVGFGELFFGEGSRLTVL.

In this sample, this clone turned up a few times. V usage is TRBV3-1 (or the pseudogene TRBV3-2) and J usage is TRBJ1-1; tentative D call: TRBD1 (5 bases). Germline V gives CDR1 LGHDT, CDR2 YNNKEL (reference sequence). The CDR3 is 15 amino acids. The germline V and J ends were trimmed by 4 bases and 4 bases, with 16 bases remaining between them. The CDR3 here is CASSRTLSGGTEAFF. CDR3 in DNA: TGTGCCAGCAGCCGGACTCTATCCGGGGGCACTGAAGCTTTCTTT.

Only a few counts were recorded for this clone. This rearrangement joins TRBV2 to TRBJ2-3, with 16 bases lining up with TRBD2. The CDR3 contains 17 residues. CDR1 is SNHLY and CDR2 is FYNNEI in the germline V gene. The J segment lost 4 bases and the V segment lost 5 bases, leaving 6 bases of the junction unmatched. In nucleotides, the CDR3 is TGTGCCAGCAGTTCCGGGACTAGCGGGGGGGCGCCAGATACGCAGTATTTT. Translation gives CASSSGTSGGAPDTQYF.

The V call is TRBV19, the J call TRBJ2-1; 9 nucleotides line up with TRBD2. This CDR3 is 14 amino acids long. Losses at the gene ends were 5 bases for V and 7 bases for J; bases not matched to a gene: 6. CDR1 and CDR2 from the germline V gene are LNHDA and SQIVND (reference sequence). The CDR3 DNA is TGTGCCAGTAGTCATAGCGGGGGTCCAAATGAGCAGTTCTTC. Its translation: CASSHSGGPNEQFF.

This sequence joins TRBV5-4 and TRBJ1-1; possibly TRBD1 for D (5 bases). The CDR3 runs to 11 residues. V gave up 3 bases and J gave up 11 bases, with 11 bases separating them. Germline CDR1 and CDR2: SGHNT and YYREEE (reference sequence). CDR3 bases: TGTGCCAGCAGCTCTAGGGGTGTCGCTTTCTTT. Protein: CASSSRGVAFF.